This record covers a single T cell receptor beta chain. Antigen specificity is unknown. The junction and the germline gene differ at one end; a read error may be behind it. This sample is drawn from a study of T cell clonotyping in hematopoietic cell transplantation. Study in general: Recipients' pretransplant samples followed cytoreduction.

Germline lookup yields CDR1 LNHDA and CDR2 SQIVND (reference sequence). The CDR3 is 14 residues long. Repertoires were generated with immunoSEQ multiplex PCR, while TCRdb's copy carries only in-frame clones and drops some. Among some 30,000 clones listed, less than 75% were seen once. General study results and limits: At the given depth, recipient repertoires were over 95% de novo clonotypes. CD4 and CD8 repertoire contributions could not be separated without sorting. Recipient TCR diversity dropped after transplant; expanded clonotypes rose from day 30 to 180.

As to time point: recipient sample about 28 days before transplant, after cytoreduction. The sequence was collected from a man aged 45 to 65 with myelodysplastic syndrome. Some clones in this sample may be carry-over from other donors' samples. V gene TRBV19 combines with J gene TRBJ1-2, with 8 bases fitting TRBD1. The sequences come from peripheral blood mononuclear cells, collected before stem cell transplant. This CDR3 is CASSVIGQGGKAWF. As DNA, the CDR3 is TGTGCCAGTAGTGTCATTGGACAGGGAGGGAAGGCGTGGTTC.